The rows below give T cell receptor beta chains drawn from one sample of a study of cytomegalovirus exposure and HLA in healthy donors. Using immunoSEQ multiplex PCR, the repertoire was profiled, and TCRdb retains in-frame clones only, with some absent. The sample data list 95,000 to 150,000 clones. Sample: PBMCs. The receptors shown here come from a man between 18 and 35 years old in good health and CMV-seronegative. The CDR3 runs from the conserved cysteine through the conserved F or W. The D gene is left open where the match is weak.

J gene: TRBJ2-2
V gene: TRBV7-9
D gene: .
CDR3 protein: CASSPVGRQNTGELFF
CDR3 DNA: TGTGCCAGCAGCCCCGTTGGCAGACAGAACACCGGGGAGCTGTTTTTT

J gene: TRBJ2-7
V gene: TRBV29-1
D gene: .
CDR3 protein: CSVGDPGTIRGEQYF
CDR3 DNA: TGCAGCGTTGGAGACCCAGGGACCATCCGGGGGGAGCAGTACTTC

J gene: TRBJ2-6
V gene: TRBV15
D gene: .
CDR3 protein: CATGGDVLTF
CDR3 DNA: TGTGCCACCGGAGGGGACGTCCTGACTTTC

J gene: TRBJ1-1
V gene: TRBV30
D gene: TRBD1
CDR3 protein: CAWTGGTGWNTEAFF
CDR3 DNA: TGTGCCTGGACAGGCGGGACAGGGTGGAACACTGAAGCTTTCTTT

J gene: TRBJ1-2
V gene: TRBV5-6
D gene: .
CDR3 protein: CASSLGLGPGLDYGYTF
CDR3 DNA: TGTGCCAGCAGCTTGGGCTTGGGTCCAGGGTTGGACTATGGCTACACCTTC

J gene: TRBJ2-7
V gene: TRBV14
D gene: .
CDR3 protein: CASSPPIAGASHEQYF
CDR3 DNA: TGTGCCAGCAGCCCTCCCATTGCAGGGGCTTCCCACGAGCAGTACTTC

J gene: TRBJ2-1
V gene: TRBV5-1
D gene: TRBD2
CDR3 protein: CASNGREWDEQFF
CDR3 DNA: TGCGCCAGCAACGGGCGGGAGTGGGATGAGCAGTTCTTC

J gene: TRBJ1-1
V gene: TRBV6-5
D gene: TRBD1
CDR3 protein: CASSSGGSPTEAFF
CDR3 DNA: TGTGCCAGCAGTTCAGGGGGCTCACCCACTGAAGCTTTCTTT

J gene: TRBJ1-5
V gene: TRBV27
D gene: .
CDR3 protein: CASSLFIRGGEQPQHF
CDR3 DNA: TGTGCCAGCAGTTTATTTATCCGCGGGGGCGAACAGCCCCAGCATTTT

J gene: TRBJ2-1
V gene: TRBV5-1
D gene: TRBD1
CDR3 protein: CASSLQGAPGDEQFF
CDR3 DNA: TGCGCCAGCAGCTTGCAGGGGGCGCCTGGGGATGAGCAGTTCTTC

J gene: TRBJ2-1
V gene: TRBV2
D gene: TRBD2
CDR3 protein: CASVGAGGRGEQFF
CDR3 DNA: TGTGCCAGCGTGGGGGCGGGAGGGCGAGGTGAGCAGTTCTTC

J gene: TRBJ2-3
V gene: TRBV5-1
D gene: .
CDR3 protein: CASSLAPVDPQYF
CDR3 DNA: TGCGCCAGCAGCTTGGCCCCGGTAGATCCGCAGTATTTT

J gene: TRBJ1-6
V gene: TRBV5-1
D gene: TRBD1
CDR3 protein: CASSWDSPNNSPLHF
CDR3 DNA: TGCGCCAGCAGCTGGGACAGCCCTAATAATTCACCCCTCCACTTT

J gene: TRBJ2-7
V gene: TRBV19
D gene: .
CDR3 protein: CASSRYLSSYEQYF
CDR3 DNA: TGTGCCAGTAGTAGGTACCTTAGCTCCTACGAGCAGTACTTC

J gene: TRBJ2-1
V gene: TRBV19
D gene: TRBD1
CDR3 protein: CASSIGTGSTNEQFF
CDR3 DNA: TGTGCCAGTAGTATCGGGACAGGTTCTACCAATGAGCAGTTCTTC

J gene: TRBJ1-4
V gene: TRBV29-1
D gene: .
CDR3 protein: CSVLTVKTNEKLFF
CDR3 DNA: TGCAGTGTCCTAACCGTTAAAACTAATGAAAAACTGTTTTTT

J gene: TRBJ2-3
V gene: TRBV2
D gene: .
CDR3 protein: CASRPLQGRADTQYF
CDR3 DNA: TGTGCCAGCAGACCGTTGCAGGGGCGGGCAGATACGCAGTATTTT

J gene: TRBJ2-1
V gene: TRBV7-6
D gene: TRBD2
CDR3 protein: CASSQWTSGLSDEQFF
CDR3 DNA: TGTGCCAGCAGCCAATGGACTAGCGGGCTGAGCGATGAGCAGTTCTTC

J gene: TRBJ1-6
V gene: TRBV4-2
D gene: TRBD1
CDR3 protein: CASSQGPDRGNSPLHF
CDR3 DNA: TGTGCCAGCAGCCAAGGACCGGACAGGGGGAATTCACCCCTCCACTTT

J gene: TRBJ1-4
V gene: TRBV6-1
D gene: .
CDR3 protein: CASSGGVLATNEKLFF
CDR3 DNA: TGTGCCAGCAGTGGGGGGGTCTTAGCAACTAATGAAAAACTGTTTTTT

J gene: TRBJ1-4
V gene: TRBV6-1
D gene: .
CDR3 protein: CASAGATNEKLFF
CDR3 DNA: TGTGCCTCCGCAGGGGCGACTAATGAAAAACTGTTTTTT

J gene: TRBJ1-2
V gene: TRBV30
D gene: .
CDR3 protein: CAWSAPSYTF
CDR3 DNA: TGTGCCTGGAGTGCCCCCTCCTACACCTTC

J gene: TRBJ1-2
V gene: TRBV7-2
D gene: TRBD1
CDR3 protein: CASSPRGQYYGYTF
CDR3 DNA: TGTGCCAGCAGCCCCCGGGGACAGTACTATGGCTACACCTTC

J gene: TRBJ2-2
V gene: TRBV2
D gene: TRBD2
CDR3 protein: CASSTGLAGGRELFF
CDR3 DNA: TGTGCCAGCAGTACCGGACTAGCGGGAGGGCGGGAGCTGTTTTTT

J gene: TRBJ1-3
V gene: TRBV30
D gene: TRBD1
CDR3 protein: CAWSMGQGGNTIYF
CDR3 DNA: TGTGCCTGGAGTATGGGACAGGGTGGAAACACCATATATTTT

J gene: TRBJ1-1
V gene: TRBV29-1
D gene: .
CDR3 protein: CSVVRGPDTEAFF
CDR3 DNA: TGCAGCGTTGTTAGGGGTCCGGACACTGAAGCTTTCTTT

J gene: TRBJ2-7
V gene: TRBV18
D gene: .
CDR3 protein: CASSPVSGAYEQYF
CDR3 DNA: TGTGCCAGCTCACCCGTCTCCGGGGCCTACGAGCAGTACTTC

J gene: TRBJ2-1
V gene: TRBV28
D gene: TRBD2
CDR3 protein: CASTYRVAGGRSWNEQFF
CDR3 DNA: TGTGCCAGCACTTACCGCGTAGCGGGAGGGCGGTCTTGGAATGAGCAGTTCTTC

J gene: TRBJ1-2
V gene: TRBV5-6
D gene: TRBD1
CDR3 protein: CASSRDRGQGHTF
CDR3 DNA: TGTGCCAGCAGCCGGGACAGGGGGCAAGGCCACACCTTC

J gene: TRBJ1-5
V gene: TRBV6-1
D gene: .
CDR3 protein: CASSSRENQPQHF
CDR3 DNA: TGTGCCAGCAGTTCGCGGGAGAATCAGCCCCAGCATTTT

J gene: TRBJ1-5
V gene: TRBV5-1
D gene: TRBD1
CDR3 protein: CASSLGLTTGGNQPQHF
CDR3 DNA: TGCGCCAGCAGCTTGGGACTTACGACAGGGGGCAATCAGCCCCAGCATTTT

J gene: TRBJ2-7
V gene: TRBV7-9
D gene: .
CDR3 protein: CASSFGSGSWQYF
CDR3 DNA: TGTGCCAGCAGCTTCGGTTCCGGGAGTTGGCAGTACTTC

J gene: TRBJ1-4
V gene: TRBV18
D gene: .
CDR3 protein: CASSPPSRVDEKLFF
CDR3 DNA: TGTGCCAGCTCACCACCGTCGAGGGTCGACGAAAAACTGTTTTTT

J gene: TRBJ2-7
V gene: TRBV2
D gene: .
CDR3 protein: CASSDGSPGGSYEQYF
CDR3 DNA: TGTGCCAGCAGCGACGGAAGTCCTGGGGGGAGCTACGAGCAGTACTTC

J gene: TRBJ1-3
V gene: TRBV10-3
D gene: TRBD1
CDR3 protein: CAISEWGTGDTIYF
CDR3 DNA: TGTGCCATCAGTGAGTGGGGGACAGGAGACACCATATATTTT

J gene: TRBJ2-7
V gene: TRBV28
D gene: .
CDR3 protein: CASSLQSEQYF
CDR3 DNA: TGTGCCAGCAGTTTACAGTCCGAGCAGTACTTC

J gene: TRBJ2-7
V gene: TRBV29-1
D gene: TRBD2
CDR3 protein: CSVAGLASYEQYF
CDR3 DNA: TGCAGCGTTGCAGGACTAGCGTCCTACGAGCAGTACTTC

J gene: TRBJ1-2
V gene: TRBV7-9
D gene: TRBD1
CDR3 protein: CASSLRTGLDYGYTF
CDR3 DNA: TGTGCCAGCAGCTTAAGGACAGGGCTAGACTATGGCTACACCTTC

J gene: TRBJ2-7
V gene: TRBV7-6
D gene: TRBD1
CDR3 protein: CARSNRGQPTYEQYF
CDR3 DNA: TGTGCCAGATCAAACAGGGGACAACCCACCTACGAGCAGTACTTC

J gene: TRBJ1-2
V gene: TRBV5-1
D gene: TRBD1
CDR3 protein: CASSGGTDGRGYTF
CDR3 DNA: TGCGCCAGCAGCGGGGGGACAGACGGAAGAGGCTACACCTTC

J gene: TRBJ2-2
V gene: TRBV9
D gene: .
CDR3 protein: CASSVAWGTHTGELFF
CDR3 DNA: TGTGCCAGCAGCGTAGCGTGGGGGACACACACCGGGGAGCTGTTTTTT

J gene: TRBJ1-2
V gene: TRBV5-1
D gene: .
CDR3 protein: CASSLLQDDGYTF
CDR3 DNA: TGCGCCAGCAGCTTACTACAGGACGATGGCTACACCTTC

J gene: TRBJ2-3
V gene: TRBV11-1
D gene: .
CDR3 protein: CASSLRLQTDTQYF
CDR3 DNA: TGTGCCAGCAGCTTAAGACTTCAAACAGATACGCAGTATTTT

J gene: TRBJ1-5
V gene: TRBV7-9
D gene: TRBD1
CDR3 protein: CASSSETGEDQPQHF
CDR3 DNA: TGTGCCAGCAGCTCAGAGACAGGGGAAGATCAGCCCCAGCATTTT

J gene: TRBJ2-1
V gene: TRBV10-2
D gene: .
CDR3 protein: CASSRTLEQFF
CDR3 DNA: TGCGCCAGCAGTCGGACACTCGAGCAGTTCTTC

J gene: TRBJ1-1
V gene: TRBV25-1
D gene: .
CDR3 protein: CASSGTVMNTEAFF
CDR3 DNA: TGTGCCAGCAGTGGAACGGTTATGAACACTGAAGCTTTCTTT